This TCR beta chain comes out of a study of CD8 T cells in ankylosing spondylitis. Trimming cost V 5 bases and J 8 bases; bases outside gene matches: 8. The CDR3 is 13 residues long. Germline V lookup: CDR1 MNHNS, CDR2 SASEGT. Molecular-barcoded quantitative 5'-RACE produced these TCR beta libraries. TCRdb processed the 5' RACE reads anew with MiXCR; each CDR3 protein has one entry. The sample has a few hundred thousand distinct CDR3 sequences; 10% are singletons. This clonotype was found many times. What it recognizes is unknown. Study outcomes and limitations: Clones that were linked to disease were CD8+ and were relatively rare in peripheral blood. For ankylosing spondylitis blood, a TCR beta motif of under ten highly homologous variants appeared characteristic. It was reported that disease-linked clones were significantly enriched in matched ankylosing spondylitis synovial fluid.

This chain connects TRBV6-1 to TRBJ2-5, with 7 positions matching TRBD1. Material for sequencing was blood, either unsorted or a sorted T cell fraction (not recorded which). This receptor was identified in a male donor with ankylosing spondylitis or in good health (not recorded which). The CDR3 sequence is CASSRDSYDTQYF. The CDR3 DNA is TGTGCCAGCAGTAGGGACAGTTACGACACCCAGTACTTC.